Listed here is a single TCR beta chain. The antigen remains unidentified. Germline CDR1 and CDR2: SGHTA and FQGNSA. CDR3 length: 15 amino acids. The trim removed 1 base at V and 5 bases at J, leaving 4 bases unmatched. Time point meaning: newly diagnosed, previously untreated cHL patient sample. The CD4+ T cells used were purified from thawed PBMCs through magnetic negative selection. Comparison used PBMCs from newly diagnosed, untreated classical Hodgkin lymphoma. This specimen comes from a study of PD-1 blockade in classical Hodgkin lymphoma. The table came from immunoSEQ multiplex PCR; TCRdb's copy has only in-frame clones and leaves some out. The table shows 25,000 to 30,000 clones, with about 89% occurring only once. Study results and limitations: The origin of the repertoire differences remains undefined, with disease activity or prior therapy as possible causes. Before treatment, TCR diversity in newly diagnosed patients was reportedly lower than in healthy donors.

The sequenced sample consisted of CD4+ T cells from blood. The rearrangement links TRBV7-2 to TRBJ2-2; 7 bases line up with TRBD2. This sequence originates from a human donor with classical Hodgkin lymphoma. The CDR3, as DNA: TGTGCCAGCAGCTTAGGACCAGCGGGAACCGGGGAGCTGTTTTTT. Amino acids: CASSLGPAGTGELFF.